The TCR beta chain under discussion was sequenced for a study of T cells expressing NK-cell markers. On the study more broadly: Sorted CD3+CD56-NKG2C+, CD3+CD56+NKG2C+ and CD3+CD56+NKG2C- T cells supplied the TCR beta repertoires.

TCRdb processed the 5' RACE reads again and assigns one entry to each CDR3 protein, with no DNA. The clone table shows about 260,000 distinct CDR3 sequences, with the ten largest holding 4% to 4.5%. Per germline, CDR1 LGHNA and CDR2 YNFKEQ. This CDR3 region has 15 residues. This TCR was recovered from a woman aged 18 to 69 in good health. J is TRBJ2-5 and V is TRBV4-2; TCRdb names TRBD1, which stays unverified in the absence of DNA. Specimen: blood T cells: a sorted CD56 or NKG2C T cell subset, CD4+ or CD8+ T cells, or bulk PBMC T cells (not recorded which). The CDR3 spells CASSQVAGGRETQYF.